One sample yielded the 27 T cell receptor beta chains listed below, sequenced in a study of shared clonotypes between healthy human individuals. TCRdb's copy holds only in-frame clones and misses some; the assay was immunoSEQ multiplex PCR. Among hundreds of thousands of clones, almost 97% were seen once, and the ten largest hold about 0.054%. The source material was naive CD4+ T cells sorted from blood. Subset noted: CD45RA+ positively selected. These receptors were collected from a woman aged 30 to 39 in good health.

The CDR3 nucleotides are TGTGCCAGCAGCTTGGAGCGGGCGAGGGACTACGAGCAGTACTTC. Its protein is CASSLERARDYEQYF. The J gene is TRBJ2-5, the V gene TRBV5-4; TRBD2 is a possible D gene (6 bases). Near its end, the DNA agrees better with TRBJ2-7, so the J call may be wrong. Germline CDR1 and CDR2: SGHNT and YYREEE (reference sequence). The CDR3 is made up of 15 amino acids.

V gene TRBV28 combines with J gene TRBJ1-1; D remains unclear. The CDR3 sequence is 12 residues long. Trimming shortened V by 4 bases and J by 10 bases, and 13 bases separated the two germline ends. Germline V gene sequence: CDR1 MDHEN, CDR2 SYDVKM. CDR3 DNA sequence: TGTGCCAGCAGTTCGCCTCAGGTCCGAGCTTTCTTT. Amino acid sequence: CASSSPQVRAFF.

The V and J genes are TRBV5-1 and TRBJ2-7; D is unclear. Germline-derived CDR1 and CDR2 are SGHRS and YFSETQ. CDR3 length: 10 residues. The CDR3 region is CVYSEVEQYF. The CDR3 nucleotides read TGCGTCTACTCAGAAGTCGAGCAGTACTTC.

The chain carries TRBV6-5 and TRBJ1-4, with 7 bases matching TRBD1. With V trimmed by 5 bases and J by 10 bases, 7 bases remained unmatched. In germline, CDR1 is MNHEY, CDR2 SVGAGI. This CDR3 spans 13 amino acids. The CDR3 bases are TGTGCCAGCAGTCCCCCAGGGGGTCGAAAACTGTTTTTT. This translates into CASSPPGGRKLFF.

The CDR3 region has the DNA TGTGCCAGCAGTCCTTCCTTCATGGTTGGAAACACCATATATTTT. Residues: CASSPSFMVGNTIYF. The chain employs TRBV27 and TRBJ1-3, with unresolved D. This CDR3 is 15 amino acids long. Germline V gene lookup returns CDR1 MNHEY and CDR2 SMNVEV (reference sequence). V was clipped by 5 bases and J by 3 bases, with 14 bases between them.

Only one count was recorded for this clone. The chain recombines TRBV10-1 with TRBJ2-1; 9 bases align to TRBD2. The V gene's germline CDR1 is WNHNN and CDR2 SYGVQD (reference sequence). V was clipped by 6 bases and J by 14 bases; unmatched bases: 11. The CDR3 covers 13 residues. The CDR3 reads CASSPVTSGSEFF. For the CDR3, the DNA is TGCGCCAGCAGCCCCGTGACTAGCGGTTCGGAGTTCTTC.

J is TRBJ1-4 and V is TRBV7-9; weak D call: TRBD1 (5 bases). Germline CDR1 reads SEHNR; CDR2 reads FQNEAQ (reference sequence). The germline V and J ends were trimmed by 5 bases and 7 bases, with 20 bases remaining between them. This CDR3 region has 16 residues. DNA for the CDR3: TGTGCCAGCAGCACCGGTTCAGGGCTATATATTGAAAAACTGTTTTTT. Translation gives CASSTGSGLYIEKLFF. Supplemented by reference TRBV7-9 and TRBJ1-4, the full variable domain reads DTGVSQNPRHKITKRGQNVTFRCDPISEHNRLYWYRQTLGQGPEFLTYFQNEAQLEKSRLLSDRFSAERPKGSFSTLEIQRTEQGDSAMYLCASSTGSGLYIEKLFFGSGTQLSVL.

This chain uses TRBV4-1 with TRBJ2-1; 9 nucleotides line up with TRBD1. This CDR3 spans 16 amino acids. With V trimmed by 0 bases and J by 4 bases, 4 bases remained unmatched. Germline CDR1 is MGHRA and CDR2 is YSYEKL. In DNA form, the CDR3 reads TGCGCCAGCAGCCAAGACCGGGACAGGGTTTACAATGAGCAGTTCTTC. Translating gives CASSQDRDRVYNEQFF.

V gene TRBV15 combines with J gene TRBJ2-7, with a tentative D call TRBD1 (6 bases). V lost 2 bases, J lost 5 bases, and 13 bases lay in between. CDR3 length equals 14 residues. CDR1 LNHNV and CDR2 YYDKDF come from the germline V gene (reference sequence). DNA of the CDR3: TGTGCCACCAGCAGACCGTCAGGGGTCCACGAGCAGTACTTC. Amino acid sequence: CATSRPSGVHEQYF. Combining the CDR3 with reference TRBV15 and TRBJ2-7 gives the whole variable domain DAMVIQNPRYQVTQFGKPVTLSCSQTLNHNVMYWYQQKSSQAPKLLFHYYDKDFNNEADTPDNFQSRRPNTSFCFLDIRSPGLGDTAMYLCATSRPSGVHEQYFGPGTRLTVT.

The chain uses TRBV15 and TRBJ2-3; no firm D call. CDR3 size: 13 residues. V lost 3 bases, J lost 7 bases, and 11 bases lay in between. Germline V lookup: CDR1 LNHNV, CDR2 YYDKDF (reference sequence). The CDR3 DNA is TGTGCCACCAGCAGCCGAGGAAGGTATACGCAGTATTTT. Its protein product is CATSSRGRYTQYF.

Here the CDR3 reads CASSLAGRTGELFF. Here the CDR3 DNA reads TGTGCCAGCAGCTTAGCAGGGAGGACCGGGGAGCTGTTTTTT. The chain links TRBV7-9 to TRBJ2-2; D perhaps matches TRBD2 (6 bases). The V and J ends lost 0 bases and 5 bases respectively, with 7 bases between them. Looked up from germline, CDR1 is SEHNR and CDR2 is FQNEAQ (reference sequence). CDR3 length: 14 residues.

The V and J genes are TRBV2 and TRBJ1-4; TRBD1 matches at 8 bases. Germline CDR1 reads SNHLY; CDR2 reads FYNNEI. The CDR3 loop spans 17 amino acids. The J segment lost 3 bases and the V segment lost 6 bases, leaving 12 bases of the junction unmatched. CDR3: CASRKDRAVLANEKLFF. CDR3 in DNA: TGTGCCAGCAGAAAGGACAGGGCTGTGTTGGCTAATGAAAAACTGTTTTTT.

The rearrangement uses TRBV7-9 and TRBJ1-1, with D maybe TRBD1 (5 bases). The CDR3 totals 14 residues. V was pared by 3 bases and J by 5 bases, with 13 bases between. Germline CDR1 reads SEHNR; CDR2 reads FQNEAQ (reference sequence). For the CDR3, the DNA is TGTGCCAGCAGCTTTCTAACAGGTGGGACTGAAGCTTTCTTT. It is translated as CASSFLTGGTEAFF.

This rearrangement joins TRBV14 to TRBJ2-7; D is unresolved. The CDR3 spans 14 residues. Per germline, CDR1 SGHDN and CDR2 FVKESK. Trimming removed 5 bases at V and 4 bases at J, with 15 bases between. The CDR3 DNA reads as TGTGCCAGCAGCGAAAGAAGTTGGGGATACGAGCAGTACTTC. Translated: CASSERSWGYEQYF.

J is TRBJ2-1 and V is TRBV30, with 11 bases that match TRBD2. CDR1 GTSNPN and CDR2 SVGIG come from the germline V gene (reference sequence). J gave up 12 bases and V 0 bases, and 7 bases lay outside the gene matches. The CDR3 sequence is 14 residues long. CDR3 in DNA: TGTGCCTGGAGTGTACCGGGGACTAGCGGAAGGCAGTTCTTC. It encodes CAWSVPGTSGRQFF.

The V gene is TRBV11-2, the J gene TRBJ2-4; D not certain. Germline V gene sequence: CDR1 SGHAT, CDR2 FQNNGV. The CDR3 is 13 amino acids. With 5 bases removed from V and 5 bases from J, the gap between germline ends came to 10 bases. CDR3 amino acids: CASSASPQNIQYF. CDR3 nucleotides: TGTGCCAGCAGCGCCAGTCCCCAAAACATTCAGTACTTC.

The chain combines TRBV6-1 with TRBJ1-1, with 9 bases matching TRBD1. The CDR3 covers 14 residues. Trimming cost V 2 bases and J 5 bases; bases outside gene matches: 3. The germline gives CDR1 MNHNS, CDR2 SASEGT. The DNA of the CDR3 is TGTGCCAGCAGTGAAACAGGGGGCTTTACTGAAGCTTTCTTT. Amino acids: CASSETGGFTEAFF.

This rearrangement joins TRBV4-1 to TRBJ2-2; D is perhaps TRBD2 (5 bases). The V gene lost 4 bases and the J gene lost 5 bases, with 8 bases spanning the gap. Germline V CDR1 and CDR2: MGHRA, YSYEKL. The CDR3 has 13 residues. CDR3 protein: CASSRPGTGELFF. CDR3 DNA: TGCGCCAGCAGCCGACCGGGGACCGGGGAGCTGTTTTTT.

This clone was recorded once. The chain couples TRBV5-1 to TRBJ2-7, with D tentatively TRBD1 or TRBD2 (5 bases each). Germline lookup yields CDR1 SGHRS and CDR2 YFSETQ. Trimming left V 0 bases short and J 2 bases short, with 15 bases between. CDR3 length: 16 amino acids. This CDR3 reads CASSLAGAGTTYEQYF. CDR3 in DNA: TGCGCCAGCAGCTTGGCCGGGGCGGGTACAACCTACGAGCAGTACTTC.

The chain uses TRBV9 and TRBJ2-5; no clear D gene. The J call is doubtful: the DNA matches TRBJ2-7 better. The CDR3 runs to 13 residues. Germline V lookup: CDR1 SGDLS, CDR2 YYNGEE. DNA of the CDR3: TGTGCCAGCAGCGTAGGGGTAGCCCACGAGCAGTACTTC. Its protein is CASSVGVAHEQYF.

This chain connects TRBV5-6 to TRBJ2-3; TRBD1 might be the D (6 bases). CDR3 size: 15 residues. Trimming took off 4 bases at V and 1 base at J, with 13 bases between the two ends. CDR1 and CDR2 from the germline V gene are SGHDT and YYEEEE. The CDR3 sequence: CASSDTGWGTDTQYF. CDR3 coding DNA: TGTGCCAGCAGCGATACAGGGTGGGGCACAGATACGCAGTATTTT.

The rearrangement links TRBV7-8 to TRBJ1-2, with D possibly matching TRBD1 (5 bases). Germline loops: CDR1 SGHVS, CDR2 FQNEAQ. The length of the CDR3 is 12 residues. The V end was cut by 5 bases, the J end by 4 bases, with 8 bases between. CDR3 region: CASSPGGYGYTF. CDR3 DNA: TGTGCCAGCAGCCCGGGGGGCTATGGCTACACCTTC.

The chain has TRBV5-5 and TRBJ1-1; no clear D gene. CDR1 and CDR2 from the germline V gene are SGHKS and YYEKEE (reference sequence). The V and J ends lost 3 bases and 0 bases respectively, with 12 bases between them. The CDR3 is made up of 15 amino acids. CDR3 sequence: CASSSIQAVNTEAFF. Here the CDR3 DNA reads TGTGCCAGCAGCTCGATCCAGGCGGTGAACACTGAAGCTTTCTTT.

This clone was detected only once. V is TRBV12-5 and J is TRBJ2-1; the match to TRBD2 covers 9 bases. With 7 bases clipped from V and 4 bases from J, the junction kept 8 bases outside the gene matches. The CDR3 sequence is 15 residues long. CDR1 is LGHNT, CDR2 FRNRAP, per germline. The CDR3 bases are TGTGCTAGTGCCTCCGGGACTAGCAAATACAATGAGCAGTTCTTC. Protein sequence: CASASGTSKYNEQFF.

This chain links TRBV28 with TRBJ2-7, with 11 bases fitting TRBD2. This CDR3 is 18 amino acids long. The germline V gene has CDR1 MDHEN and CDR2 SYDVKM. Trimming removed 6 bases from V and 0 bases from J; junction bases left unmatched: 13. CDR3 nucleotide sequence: TGTGCCAGCAGCAAAAAACGCGGACTAGCGGGCGGCTCCTACGAGCAGTACTTC. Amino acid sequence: CASSKKRGLAGGSYEQYF.

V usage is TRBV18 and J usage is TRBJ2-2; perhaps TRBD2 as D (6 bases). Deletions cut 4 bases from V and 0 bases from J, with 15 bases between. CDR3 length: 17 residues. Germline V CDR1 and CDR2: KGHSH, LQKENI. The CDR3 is CASSRTGRGANTGELFF. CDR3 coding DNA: TGTGCCAGCTCACGGACCGGGCGGGGCGCGAACACCGGGGAGCTGTTTTTT.

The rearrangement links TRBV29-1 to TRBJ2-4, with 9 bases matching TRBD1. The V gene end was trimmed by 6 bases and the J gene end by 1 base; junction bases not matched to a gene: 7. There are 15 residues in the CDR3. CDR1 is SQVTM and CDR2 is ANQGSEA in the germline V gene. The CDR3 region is CSVSTGGSAKNIQYF. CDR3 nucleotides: TGCAGCGTATCCACAGGGGGCTCGGCCAAAAACATTCAGTACTTC.